The 8 T cell receptor beta chains in this list originate from one sample, sequenced in a study of blood T cell repertoires in COVID-19. TCRdb keeps only in-frame clones here, not all; method: immunoSEQ multiplex PCR. The sample holds 200,000 to 250,000 clones, around 85% seen once. The sequenced sample was peripheral blood. The receptors were sampled from a woman aged 40 to 50 with active or convalescent COVID-19.

The DNA for the CDR3 is TGTGCCAGCAGCTTCGGACAGGGGGTGGGCTACACCTTC. The encoded protein is CASSFGQGVGYTF. The genes are TRBV5-6 and TRBJ1-2; 10 nucleotides agree with TRBD1. The CDR3 totals 13 residues. The V gene end was trimmed by 2 bases and the J gene end by 8 bases; junction bases not matched to a gene: 3. Germline CDR1 is SGHDT and CDR2 is YYEEEE.

V and J are TRBV7-9 and TRBJ2-4; D perhaps matches TRBD1 (8 bases). The ends were cut back, 6 bases at V and 7 bases at J, with 25 bases in the middle. The CDR3 runs to 17 residues. Per germline, CDR1 SEHNR and CDR2 FQNEAQ (reference sequence). As DNA, the CDR3 is TGTGCCAGCAGGCCCCCCCCTGGCAGGGGGCGGGGGAACATTCAGTACTTC. Translation: CASRPPPGRGRGNIQYF.

The chain employs TRBV2 and TRBJ1-6, with D perhaps matching TRBD1 (5 bases). In germline, CDR1 is SNHLY, CDR2 FYNNEI. Trimming removed 4 bases from V and 5 bases from J, with 9 bases in between. The CDR3 runs 14 residues. The CDR3 here is CASSAGVNNSPLHF. Written as DNA, the CDR3 is TGTGCCAGCAGTGCGGGGGTCAATAATTCACCCCTCCACTTT.

The chain couples TRBV9 to TRBJ1-5, with D uncertain. The V gene lost 2 bases and the J gene lost 2 bases, with 8 bases spanning the gap. The germline gives CDR1 SGDLS, CDR2 YYNGEE. This CDR3 region has 14 residues. The CDR3 DNA follows: TGTGCCAGCAGCGTTTCGGTCGGCAATCAGCCCCAGCATTTT. This codes for CASSVSVGNQPQHF.

This clone turned up a few times. CDR3 in DNA: TGTGCCAGCAGTGGTGGGACTGCATCATATGGCTACACCTTC. Its translation is CASSGGTASYGYTF. The chain recombines TRBV2 with TRBJ1-2, with D perhaps matching TRBD1 (5 bases). Germline CDR1 SNHLY, CDR2 FYNNEI. The germline V and J ends were trimmed by 4 bases and 5 bases, with 14 bases remaining between them. The CDR3 runs to 14 residues. The whole variable domain, remainder taken from reference TRBV2 and TRBJ1-2, is EPEVTQTPSHQVTQMGQEVILRCVPISNHLYFYWYRQILGQKVEFLVSFYNNEISEKSEIFDDQFSVERPDGSNFTLKIRSTKLEDSAMYFCASSGGTASYGYTFGSGTRLTVV.

The table lists this clone with a few counts. The chain uses TRBV27 and TRBJ1-5; no reliable D call. CDR3 length equals 13 residues. The ends were cut back, 3 bases at V and 4 bases at J, with 7 bases in the middle. Germline lookup yields CDR1 MNHEY and CDR2 SMNVEV (reference sequence). Written as DNA, the CDR3 is TGTGCCAGCAGTTTTTCCGGGAATCAGCCCCAGCATTTT. This codes for CASSFSGNQPQHF.

This sequence joins TRBV7-3 and TRBJ2-3, with D possibly being TRBD2 (7 bases). With 3 bases removed from V and 6 bases from J, the gap between germline ends came to 19 bases. CDR3 length equals 16 residues. Germline V gene sequence: CDR1 SGHTA, CDR2 FQGTGA. CDR3 sequence (DNA): TGTGCCAGCAGCTTTTCCCCTCGGGGGGCGACGGATACGCAGTATTTT. It translates to CASSFSPRGATDTQYF.

The chain links TRBV29-1 to TRBJ1-2; TRBD1 might be the D (6 bases). The CDR3 runs 12 residues. CDR1 and CDR2 from the germline V gene are SQVTM and ANQGSEA. Trimming stripped 6 bases from V and 2 bases from J, with 10 bases between. The CDR3 DNA is TGCAGCGTAAGACAGGACAACTATGGCTACACCTTC. This encodes CSVRQDNYGYTF.